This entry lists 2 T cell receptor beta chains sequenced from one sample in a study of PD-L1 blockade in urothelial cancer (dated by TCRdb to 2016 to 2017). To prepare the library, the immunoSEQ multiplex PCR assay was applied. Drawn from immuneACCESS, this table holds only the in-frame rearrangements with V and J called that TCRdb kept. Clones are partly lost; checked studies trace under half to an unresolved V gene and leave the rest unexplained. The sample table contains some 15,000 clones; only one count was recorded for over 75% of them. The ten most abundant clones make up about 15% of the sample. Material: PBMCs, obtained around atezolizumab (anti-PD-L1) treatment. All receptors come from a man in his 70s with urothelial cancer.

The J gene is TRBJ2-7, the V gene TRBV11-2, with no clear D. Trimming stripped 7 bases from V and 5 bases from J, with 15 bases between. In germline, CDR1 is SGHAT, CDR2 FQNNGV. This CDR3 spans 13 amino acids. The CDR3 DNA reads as TGTGCCAGCACCCGGCCCGGGTCAAACGAGCAGTACTTC. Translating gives CASTRPGSNEQYF.

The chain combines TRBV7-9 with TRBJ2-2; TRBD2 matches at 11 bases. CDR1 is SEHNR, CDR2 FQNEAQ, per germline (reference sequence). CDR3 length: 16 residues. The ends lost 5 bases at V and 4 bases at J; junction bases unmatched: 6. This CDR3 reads CASSNVAGGFTGELFF. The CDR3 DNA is TGTGCCAGCAGCAACGTAGCGGGGGGGTTCACCGGGGAGCTGTTTTTT. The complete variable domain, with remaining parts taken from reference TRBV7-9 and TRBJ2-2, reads DTGVSQNPRHKITKRGQNVTFRCDPISEHNRLYWYRQTLGQGPEFLTYFQNEAQLEKSRLLSDRFSAERPKGSFSTLEIQRTEQGDSAMYLCASSNVAGGFTGELFFGEGSRLTVL.